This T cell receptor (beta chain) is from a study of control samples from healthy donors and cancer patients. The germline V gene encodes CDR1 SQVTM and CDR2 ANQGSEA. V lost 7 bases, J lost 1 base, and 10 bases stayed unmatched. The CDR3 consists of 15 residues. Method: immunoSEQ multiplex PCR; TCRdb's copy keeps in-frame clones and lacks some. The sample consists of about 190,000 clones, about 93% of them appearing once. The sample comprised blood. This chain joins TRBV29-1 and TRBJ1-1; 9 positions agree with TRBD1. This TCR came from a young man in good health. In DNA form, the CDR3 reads TGCAGCGCCTTAGGCGGACAGGGGAAGAACACTGAAGCTTTCTTT. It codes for CSALGGQGKNTEAFF.